This passage covers 10 T cell receptor beta chains from one sample sequenced in a study of T cell responses to AZD1222 COVID-19 vaccine. The table came from immunoSEQ multiplex PCR; TCRdb's copy has only in-frame clones and leaves some out. The table lists tens of thousands of clones, more than 70% of them singletons. Sequences were derived from peripheral blood, sampled on day 0 of MenACWY control vaccination. All receptors come from an adult in good health.

The chain joins TRBV6-1 to TRBJ1-2; D is unresolved. This CDR3 is 16 amino acids long. Germline values: CDR1 MNHNS, CDR2 SASEGT. Trimming cost V 0 bases and J 8 bases, with 19 bases left between them. This chain's CDR3 is CASSEASVTPVDGYTF. CDR3 sequence (DNA): TGTGCCAGCAGTGAAGCATCGGTGACACCGGTGGACGGCTACACCTTC.

The chain employs TRBV7-2 and TRBJ2-7, with 11 bases lining up with TRBD2. Trimming took 6 bases from V and 1 from J; bases not matched to a gene: 5. Per the germline V gene, CDR1 is SGHTA and CDR2 is FQGNSA. The CDR3 has 15 residues. The CDR3 region has the DNA TGTGCCAGCAGTCTCGGGACTAGCGGTTCCTACGAGCAGTACTTC. Its protein product is CASSLGTSGSYEQYF.

The chain has TRBV5-1 and TRBJ1-1; D is uncertain. The ends were cut back, 4 bases at V and 4 bases at J, with 8 bases in the middle. The CDR3 extends over 12 amino acids. In germline, CDR1 is SGHRS, CDR2 YFSETQ. The CDR3 is CASSRGSTEAFF. The DNA for the CDR3 is TGCGCCAGCAGCCGAGGGTCCACTGAAGCTTTCTTT.

This clone was detected once. This chain links TRBV5-6 with TRBJ2-7; no clear D. V lost 4 bases and J lost 2, with 4 bases in between. Germline values: CDR1 SGHDT, CDR2 YYEEEE. The CDR3 extends over 11 amino acids. CDR3 DNA sequence: TGTGCCAGCAGCAATACCTACGAGCAGTACTTC. It translates to CASSNTYEQYF.

The chain combines TRBV14 with TRBJ2-1, with D possibly matching TRBD2 (6 bases). The CDR3 is made up of 14 amino acids. Trimming cost V 4 bases and J 2 bases, with 9 bases left between them. Germline V gene sequence: CDR1 SGHDN, CDR2 FVKESK. CDR3 bases: TGTGCCAGCAGCCTTGGGGGGACCTACAATGAGCAGTTCTTC. Amino acids: CASSLGGTYNEQFF.

The chain carries TRBV7-2 and TRBJ1-1; the D is unclear. Per germline, CDR1 SGHTA and CDR2 FQGNSA. The CDR3 length is 13 residues. V was trimmed by 2 bases and J by 8 bases, leaving 12 bases between them. CDR3 in DNA: TGTGCCAGCAGCTTAAGGATGGAGACCGAAGCTTTCTTT. Translation: CASSLRMETEAFF.

This rearrangement joins TRBV7-8 to TRBJ1-3; no definite D call. The CDR3 loop spans 12 amino acids. The V gene lost 5 bases and the J gene lost 3 bases, with 5 bases spanning the gap. In germline, CDR1 is SGHVS, CDR2 FQNEAQ. This chain's CDR3 is CASSPLGNTIYF. CDR3 DNA: TGTGCCAGCAGCCCGCTTGGAAACACCATATATTTT. Drawing the rest from reference TRBV7-8 and TRBJ1-3, the complete variable domain is GAGVSQSPRYKVAKRGQDVALRCDPISGHVSLFWYQQALGQGPEFLTYFQNEAQLDKSGLPSDRFFAERPEGSVSTLKIQRTQQEDSAVYLCASSPLGNTIYFGEGSWLTVV.

This rearrangement joins TRBV18 to TRBJ2-3; maybe TRBD2 (7 bases). Germline CDR1 reads KGHSH; CDR2 reads LQKENI. The CDR3 has 16 amino acids. Trimming pared 3 bases from V and 5 bases from J, leaving 18 bases between. The CDR3 is CASSPRGGGAQDTQYF. The DNA for the CDR3 is TGTGCCAGCTCACCGCGCGGTGGGGGGGCCCAAGATACGCAGTATTTT.

This clone turned up a few times. One end of the junction does not line up with germline, which may come from a read error. V and J are TRBV9 and TRBJ2-5; 8 bases are a match to TRBD2. The CDR3 is made up of 14 amino acids. Germline V gene lookup returns CDR1 SGDLS and CDR2 YYNGEE. The CDR3 DNA reads as TGTGCCAGCGGCGTAGATGGTAGCGGGAAGACCCAGTACTTC. Translating gives CASGVDGSGKTQYF. The full variable domain, with the rest looked up from reference TRBV9 and TRBJ2-5, is DSGVTQTPKHLITATGQRVTLRCSPRSGDLSVYWYQQSLDQGLQFLIQYYNGEERAKGNILERFSAQQFPDLHSELNLSSLELGDSALYFCASGVDGSGKTQYFGPGTRLLVL.

This clone was observed a single time. The V call is TRBV28, the J call TRBJ1-1, with unresolved D. The germline gives CDR1 MDHEN, CDR2 SYDVKM. V was cut by 5 bases and J by 7 bases, with 14 bases left in between. The CDR3 has 13 amino acids. The CDR3 region has the DNA TGTGCCAGCAGTCCGATATCCGGGAGTGAAGCTTTCTTT. Its translation is CASSPISGSEAFF. The full variable domain, its missing parts supplied by reference TRBV28 and TRBJ1-1, is DVKVTQSSRYLVKRTGEKVFLECVQDMDHENMFWYRQDPGLGLRLIYFSYDVKMKEKGDIPEGYSVSREKKERFSLILESASTNQTSMYLCASSPISGSEAFFGQGTRLTVV.